This record covers a single TCR beta chain. Its antigen remains unknown. The study, taken as a whole, reports: Tumor memory CD4+ T cell TCR gene usage clustered with blood and lymph node memory CD4+ cells and lymph node naive CD4+ cells.

TCRdb analysed the 5' RACE reads with MiXCR anew, one entry per CDR3 protein. The sample lists about 46,000 distinct CDR3 sequences, more than 25% occurring once. Trimming shortened V by 1 base and J by 3 bases, and 12 bases separated the two germline ends. The CDR3 totals 15 residues. From germline, CDR1 is MGHRA and CDR2 YSYEKL. The sequence derives from a female donor with breast cancer. The sequenced sample was naive CD4+ T cells sorted from blood. The subset denotes: naive CD4+ T cells, CD4+CD45RA+CD25-. The chain joins TRBV4-1 to TRBJ1-2; tentatively, D is TRBD1 (6 bases). CDR3 residues: CASSQGPQGHYGYTF. The CDR3, as DNA: TGCGCCAGCAGCCAAGGGCCACAGGGACACTATGGCTACACCTTC.